Following are 31 T cell receptor beta chains from one sample sequenced in a study of T-cell memory formation after mild COVID-19. MiXCR, run by TCRdb on the 5' RACE reads, gives a single entry per CDR3 protein. The data contain approximately 580,000 distinct CDR3 sequences, over 20% of them seen just once; the ten biggest clones take up roughly an eighth. Specimen: PBMCs or a T cell subset sorted from them (not recorded which). Receptors were obtained from an adult woman who had mild COVID-19 (a few samples of this study predate the infection). Cell type and time point are not known.

This clonotype was recorded once. This chain uses TRBV7-2 with TRBJ1-1; no firm D call. This CDR3 is built from 15 residues. V lost 8 bases, J lost 2 bases, and 18 bases lay in between. Germline CDR1 is SGHTA and CDR2 is FQGNSA. The DNA of the CDR3 is TGTGCCAGCTCCCCCCGCCTTACACGCAACACTGAAGCTTTCTTT. It encodes CASSPRLTRNTEAFF.

The chain couples TRBV6-2 or TRBV6-3 to TRBJ2-5, with D perhaps TRBD2 (5 bases). The V end was cut by 7 bases, the J end by 5 bases, with 14 bases between. Germline CDR1 and CDR2: MNHEY and SVGEGT. This CDR3 has 13 residues. The CDR3, as DNA: TGTGCCAGCAAAAGGACCCGAGGGGAGACCCAGTACTTC. Protein product: CASKRTRGETQYF.

This clonotype was seen many times. This sequence joins TRBV12-3 or TRBV12-4 and TRBJ2-7, with 15 bases that match TRBD2. Trimming cost V 6 bases and J 1 base; bases outside gene matches: 19. There are 21 residues in the CDR3. The CDR3 DNA follows: TGTGCCAGCAGCCGAAAATCCCAAGGACTAGCGGGAGGGTATAGGTCCTACGAGCAGTACTTC. This translates into CASSRKSQGLAGGYRSYEQYF.

The chain links TRBV11-2 to TRBJ2-1, with a tentative D call TRBD1 (7 bases). Germline V gives CDR1 SGHAT, CDR2 FQNNGV. The V and J ends lost 1 base and 12 bases respectively, with 10 bases between them. This CDR3 comprises 12 residues. CDR3 sequence: CASSLGRGVQFF. CDR3 DNA sequence: TGTGCCAGCAGCTTAGGCAGGGGGGTGCAGTTCTTC.

The gene calls are TRBV5-1 and TRBJ2-1, with 9 nucleotides matching TRBD2. Trimming took 6 bases from V and 2 from J; bases not matched to a gene: 6. The CDR3 length is 15 residues. The V gene's germline CDR1 is SGHRS and CDR2 YFSETQ. The chain's CDR3 is CASTLAGAPYNEQFF. Here the CDR3 DNA reads TGCGCCAGCACCTTAGCGGGGGCGCCCTACAATGAGCAGTTCTTC. The full variable domain, rest sourced from reference TRBV5-1 and TRBJ2-1, is KAGVTQTPRYLIKTRGQQVTLSCSPISGHRSVSWYQQTPGQGLQFLFEYFSETQRNKGNFPGRFSGRQFSNSRSEMNVSTLELGDSALYLCASTLAGAPYNEQFFGPGTRLTVL.

This clonotype has more than one count but fewer than ten. The chain couples TRBV9 to TRBJ2-1, with D possibly matching TRBD1 (6 bases). This CDR3 is 20 amino acids long. CDR1 is SGDLS, CDR2 YYNGEE, per germline. V lost 0 bases and J lost 1, with 23 bases in between. This CDR3 reads CASSVGIRKAGDRSYNEQFF. CDR3 DNA sequence: TGTGCCAGCAGCGTAGGAATTCGGAAGGCAGGGGATAGATCCTACAATGAGCAGTTCTTC.

V usage is TRBV27 and J usage is TRBJ1-6; D gene ambiguous. Germline CDR1 is MNHEY and CDR2 is SMNVEV (reference sequence). This CDR3 is built from 14 residues. Trimming stripped 5 bases from V and 14 bases from J, with 19 bases between. CDR3 sequence: CASSNRTALAALHF. In nucleotides, the CDR3 is TGTGCCAGCAGTAATCGGACGGCTCTGGCGGCCCTCCACTTT.

This clonotype was seen more than once but under ten times. The chain links TRBV19 to TRBJ2-1; 7 bases are shared with TRBD2. The V and J ends lost 5 bases and 4 bases, in that order; junction bases with no gene match: 8. CDR1 is LNHDA, CDR2 SQIVND, per germline (reference sequence). The CDR3 is made up of 15 amino acids. CDR3 DNA: TGTGCCAGTAGTCCCGCGGGGGACGGGTACAATGAGCAGTTCTTC. The encoded protein is CASSPAGDGYNEQFF.

The table lists this clonotype with a few counts. This sequence joins TRBV19 and TRBJ2-1, with 7 bases fitting TRBD2. Germline V lookup: CDR1 LNHDA, CDR2 SQIVND (reference sequence). V lost 3 bases to trimming and J lost 4 bases; unmatched junction nucleotides: 9. The CDR3 totals 16 residues. The CDR3 DNA follows: TGTGCCAGTAGTATCCGCCTGGGGAGGGATTACAATGAGCAGTTCTTC. It specifies CASSIRLGRDYNEQFF.

The sample holds a few counts of this clonotype. This chain links TRBV6-2 or TRBV6-3 with TRBJ2-3, with D possibly TRBD2 on 6 matching bases. The CDR3 is made up of 14 amino acids. With 6 bases removed from V and 4 bases from J, the gap between germline ends came to 14 bases. CDR1 MNHEY and CDR2 SVGEGT come from the germline V gene. The CDR3 loop is CASSLTSRADTQYF. In DNA, the CDR3 is TGTGCCAGCAGCCTGACTAGTAGGGCAGATACGCAGTATTTT.

In its sample, this clonotype was seen a few times. The rearrangement uses TRBV7-2 and TRBJ2-3; TRBD1 matches 7 bases. The V segment lost 5 bases and the J segment 1 base; nucleotides outside the gene matches: 6. Germline V gene data show CDR1 as SGHTA and CDR2 as FQGNSA. The CDR3 is 15 amino acids. The CDR3 nucleotides read TGTGCCAGCAGCGCCTCACAGGGGCGCACAGATACGCAGTATTTT. It yields the protein CASSASQGRTDTQYF. The variable domain in full, with the rest retrieved from reference TRBV7-2 and TRBJ2-3, is GAGVSQSPSNKVTEKGKDVELRCDPISGHTALYWYRQSLGQGLEFLIYFQGNSAPDKSGLPSDRFSAERTGGSVSTLTIQRTQQEDSAVYLCASSASQGRTDTQYFGPGTRLTVL.

This clonotype was detected a few times. The rearrangement uses TRBV4-1 and TRBJ1-5; 8 nucleotides line up with TRBD1. Germline CDR1 reads MGHRA; CDR2 reads YSYEKL. The CDR3 sequence is 17 residues long. V trimming: 3 bases; J trimming: 0 bases; junction bases outside the gene matches: 7. CDR3 in DNA: TGCGCCAGCAGCCACGGACAGGGCCCTTATAGCAATCAGCCCCAGCATTTT. Translated, it gives CASSHGQGPYSNQPQHF.

The CDR3 is CATGTGGGSYNEQFF. The DNA for the CDR3 is TGTGCCACCGGGACTGGAGGGGGGTCCTACAATGAGCAGTTCTTC. The chain links TRBV15 to TRBJ2-1; either TRBD1 or TRBD2 may fit D (6 bases each). CDR3 size: 15 residues. V shed 8 bases and J shed 1 base, with 15 bases lying between them. Germline V gene sequence: CDR1 LNHNV, CDR2 YYDKDF (reference sequence).

This clonotype has more than one count but fewer than ten. The chain recombines TRBV5-1 with TRBJ2-2; D is possibly TRBD2 (5 bases). This CDR3 has 15 residues. V was shortened by 0 bases and J by 0 bases, with 6 bases between the two germline ends. Germline loops: CDR1 SGHRS, CDR2 YFSETQ. In DNA form, the CDR3 reads TGCGCCAGCAGCTTGGCACTAGCGAACACCGGGGAGCTGTTTTTT. Protein: CASSLALANTGELFF.

V and J are TRBV29-1 and TRBJ2-7; D call uncertain. The germline CDR1 and CDR2 sequences are SQVTM and ANQGSEA. The V end lost 0 bases, the J end lost 2 bases, and 14 bases lay between the germline ends. The CDR3 extends over 15 amino acids. The CDR3 loop is CSVEEGGTDAYEQYF. CDR3 DNA: TGCAGCGTTGAAGAAGGTGGTACGGACGCCTACGAGCAGTACTTC.

This clonotype has at least ten counts. The chain combines TRBV7-2 with TRBJ2-5, with 11 nucleotides matching TRBD2. Trimming took 0 bases from V and 8 from J; bases not matched to a gene: 8. The CDR3 loop spans 16 amino acids. Germline values: CDR1 SGHTA, CDR2 FQGNSA. DNA of the CDR3: TGTGCCAGCAGCTTAGCGCGTACTAGCGGGAGTGAAACCCAGTACTTC. Amino acid sequence: CASSLARTSGSETQYF. The variable domain in full, completed from reference TRBV7-2 and TRBJ2-5, reads GAGVSQSPSNKVTEKGKDVELRCDPISGHTALYWYRQSLGQGLEFLIYFQGNSAPDKSGLPSDRFSAERTGGSVSTLTIQRTQQEDSAVYLCASSLARTSGSETQYFGPGTRLLVL.

Only a few counts were recorded for this clonotype. The CDR3 DNA reads as TGTGCCAGCAGTTTAGAACTGCGGACTGAAGCTTTCTTT. Encoded protein: CASSLELRTEAFF. The genes are TRBV12-3 or TRBV12-4 and TRBJ1-1; D ambiguous. Trimming shortened V by 1 base and J by 5 bases, and 8 bases separated the two germline ends. CDR3 length: 13 residues.

In DNA form, the CDR3 reads TGTGCCAGCAGCTTGGTGGGAGCAGGCAATGAGCAGTTCTTC. This gives the protein CASSLVGAGNEQFF. The J gene is TRBJ2-1, the V gene TRBV7-8; D is perhaps TRBD2 (5 bases). Trimming removed 3 bases at V and 6 bases at J, with 12 bases between. The germline CDR1 and CDR2 sequences are SGHVS and FQNEAQ. The CDR3 spans 14 residues.

This sequence joins TRBV9 and TRBJ1-2; D unresolved. Between the trimmed V and J ends, which lost 0 bases and 0 bases, there was a span of 9 bases. The CDR3 has 15 amino acids. CDR1 and CDR2 (germline): SGDLS, YYNGEE. CDR3 sequence: CASSVGRGTNYGYTF. The CDR3 DNA reads as TGTGCCAGCAGCGTAGGTCGAGGGACTAACTATGGCTACACCTTC.

The CDR3 loop is CASSPGIGNTEAFF. CDR3 nucleotide sequence: TGTGCCAGCAGCCCCGGAATTGGGAACACTGAAGCTTTCTTT. The chain recombines TRBV9 with TRBJ1-1, with D hard to call. Looked up from germline, CDR1 is SGDLS and CDR2 is YYNGEE. V gave up 4 bases and J gave up 1 base, with 11 bases separating them. The CDR3 consists of 14 residues.

The genes are TRBV7-3 and TRBJ2-7, with D possibly matching TRBD1 (6 bases). Germline V gene lookup returns CDR1 SGHTA and CDR2 FQGTGA. CDR3 length equals 16 residues. The germline V and J ends were trimmed by 5 bases and 5 bases, with 22 bases remaining between them. CDR3 nucleotide sequence: TGTGCCAGCAGCCCCCGGGGCTGGACAGCGAGCCACGAGCAGTACTTC. Its protein is CASSPRGWTASHEQYF.

The CDR3 DNA reads as TGCAGTGCTAGGGGCTATCCGGATTACAATGAGCAGTTCTTC. It encodes CSARGYPDYNEQFF. The chain carries TRBV20-1 and TRBJ2-1; D call uncertain. Trimming took 3 bases from V and 4 from J, leaving 13 bases between them. CDR1 and CDR2 (germline): DFQATT, SNEGSKA (reference sequence). The CDR3 is 14 amino acids.

The chain joins TRBV29-1 to TRBJ1-2; perhaps TRBD1 as D (5 bases). CDR3 size: 13 residues. The V end was cut by 6 bases, the J end by 5 bases, with 16 bases between. Germline CDR1 is SQVTM and CDR2 is ANQGSEA. The CDR3: CSVGQVDLYGYTF. In nucleotides, the CDR3 is TGCAGCGTGGGGCAAGTGGACCTGTATGGCTACACCTTC. Full variable domain (outside the CDR3, taken from reference TRBV29-1 and TRBJ1-2): SAVISQKPSRDICQRGTSLTIQCQVDSQVTMMFWYRQQPGQSLTLIATANQGSEATYESGFVIDKFPISRPNLTFSTLTVSNMSPEDSSIYLCSVGQVDLYGYTFGSGTRLTVV.

The chain employs TRBV11-2 and TRBJ2-6; D tentatively fits TRBD1 or TRBD2 (5 bases each). Trimming took 1 base from V and 4 from J, leaving 17 bases between them. CDR1 and CDR2 from the germline V gene are SGHAT and FQNNGV. This CDR3 has 18 amino acids. The chain's CDR3 is CASSLVLSGTSGANVLTF. The CDR3 DNA reads TGTGCCAGCAGCTTAGTCCTTTCTGGGACCTCGGGGGCCAACGTCCTGACTTTC. The whole variable domain, remainder taken from reference TRBV11-2 and TRBJ2-6, is EAGVAQSPRYKIIEKRQSVAFWCNPISGHATLYWYQQILGQGPKLLIQFQNNGVVDDSQLPKDRFSAERLKGVDSTLKIQPAKLEDSAVYLCASSLVLSGTSGANVLTFGAGSRLTVL.

Only a few counts were recorded for this clonotype. The J gene is TRBJ2-3, the V gene TRBV20-1, with D maybe TRBD2 (6 bases). From germline, CDR1 is DFQATT and CDR2 SNEGSKA (reference sequence). V lost 6 bases, J lost 1 base, and 17 bases lay in between. The CDR3 has 15 amino acids. The CDR3 DNA reads as TGCAGTGCAAACCCCCGACTAGACGGCACAGATACGCAGTATTTT. Translation gives CSANPRLDGTDTQYF.

The chain uses TRBV5-6 and TRBJ2-1; TRBD2 aligns across 8 bases. J was trimmed by 1 base and V by 4 bases; bases with no gene match: 10. This CDR3 comprises 17 residues. From germline, CDR1 is SGHDT and CDR2 YYEEEE. The CDR3 protein is CASSRTLAGLSYNEQFF. The CDR3 bases are TGTGCCAGCAGCCGCACTCTAGCGGGCCTGTCCTACAATGAGCAGTTCTTC.

The chain combines TRBV30 with TRBJ1-1; the match to TRBD1 covers 8 bases. This CDR3 contains 13 residues. From germline, CDR1 is GTSNPN and CDR2 SVGIG (reference sequence). V was pared by 8 bases and J by 8 bases, with 13 bases of the junction left unmatched. Here the CDR3 DNA reads TGTGCCAGCAGCCTCCGGGACAGGCGAGAAGCTTTCTTT. It yields the protein CASSLRDRREAFF.

The chain combines TRBV4-1 with TRBJ1-2; D gene ambiguous. With 2 bases removed from V and 6 bases from J, the gap between germline ends came to 4 bases. The CDR3 length is 11 residues. CDR1 and CDR2 (germline): MGHRA, YSYEKL. The CDR3 region has the DNA TGCGCCAGCAGCCAATCTAATGGCTACACCTTC. Protein sequence: CASSQSNGYTF.

This clonotype was seen a few times. The chain recombines TRBV20-1 with TRBJ1-5; TRBD1 might be the D (6 bases). Trimming stripped 4 bases from V and 6 bases from J, with 10 bases between. The CDR3 totals 12 residues. The V gene's germline CDR1 is DFQATT and CDR2 SNEGSKA (reference sequence). The CDR3 reads CSANPTGQPQHF. For the CDR3, the DNA is TGCAGTGCTAACCCGACAGGTCAGCCCCAGCATTTT.

V usage is TRBV5-1 and J usage is TRBJ2-5; no clear D gene. Germline values: CDR1 SGHRS, CDR2 YFSETQ. The CDR3 is made up of 11 amino acids. The V end was cut by 3 bases, the J end by 6 bases, with 6 bases between. Here the CDR3 DNA reads TGCGCCAGCAGCTCCGAGCAGACCCAGTACTTC. It is translated as CASSSEQTQYF. Supplemented by reference TRBV5-1 and TRBJ2-5, the full variable domain reads KAGVTQTPRYLIKTRGQQVTLSCSPISGHRSVSWYQQTPGQGLQFLFEYFSETQRNKGNFPGRFSGRQFSNSRSEMNVSTLELGDSALYLCASSSEQTQYFGPGTRLLVL.

J is TRBJ1-1 and V is TRBV21-1; TRBD1, the D gene given by the table, was not confirmed from the DNA. TRBV21-1 is reported as a pseudogene. This CDR3 is built from 16 residues. For the CDR3, the DNA is TGTGCCAGCAGCAAAGCAGTCTCAGGGATGAACACTGAAGCTTTCTTT. This codes for CASSKAVSGMNTEAFF.